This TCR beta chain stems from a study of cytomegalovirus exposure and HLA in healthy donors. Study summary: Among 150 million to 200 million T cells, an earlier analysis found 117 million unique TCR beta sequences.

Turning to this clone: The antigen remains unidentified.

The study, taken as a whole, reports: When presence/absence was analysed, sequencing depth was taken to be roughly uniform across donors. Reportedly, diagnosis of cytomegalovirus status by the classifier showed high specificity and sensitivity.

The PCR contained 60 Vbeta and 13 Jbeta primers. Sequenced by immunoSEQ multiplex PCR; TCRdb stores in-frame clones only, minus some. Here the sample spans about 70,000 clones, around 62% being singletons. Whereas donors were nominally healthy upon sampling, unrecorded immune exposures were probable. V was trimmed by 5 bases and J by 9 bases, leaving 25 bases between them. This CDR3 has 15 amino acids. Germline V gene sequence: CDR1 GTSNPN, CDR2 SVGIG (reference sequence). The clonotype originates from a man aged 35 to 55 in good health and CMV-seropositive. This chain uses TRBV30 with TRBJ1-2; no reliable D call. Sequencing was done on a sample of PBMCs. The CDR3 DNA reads TGTGCCTGGGCATACGACATCGGGGATGATGTTAGCTACACCTTC. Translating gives CAWAYDIGDDVSYTF.